Sequencing of this T cell receptor (beta chain) was carried out in a study of blood T cells in healthy people across ages. Alongside a J-beta primer mix, a sample-barcoded 5' primer served in a second PCR lasting roughly 6 to 12 cycles. TCRdb re-called the 5' RACE reads with MiXCR, one entry per CDR3 protein. The table records just under 550,000 distinct CDR3 sequences, around 24% of them present only once. Germline CDR1 and CDR2: LNHDA and SQIVND (reference sequence). Unmatched junction bases numbered 13, after V lost 6 bases and J lost 4 bases. The CDR3 runs to 16 residues. Separately, the same data were catalogued under a study of T cells of mothers and their children.

This chain connects TRBV19 to TRBJ1-2, with 8 bases identical to TRBD1. The receptor's source is a boy between 5 and 17 years old in good health. Input material: blood. Written as DNA, the CDR3 is TGTGCCAGTAGCCCTCTTGGACAGGGATCCCTCTATGGCTACACCTTC. Its translation: CASSPLGQGSLYGYTF.